What follows are 5 T cell receptor beta chains derived from one specimen sequenced in a study of T cell changes during pregnancy in multiple sclerosis. Produced via immunoSEQ multiplex PCR; TCRdb's table is partial and in-frame only. The sample includes some 60,000 clones, 80% to 95% of them seen just once. The sequencing used peripheral blood, collected in the third trimester of pregnancy. These receptor sequences come from a female donor in good health, enrolled as a control in a pregnancy study.

This clone came up once. The J gene is TRBJ2-7, the V gene TRBV18; TRBD1 matches at 7 bases. Germline CDR1 KGHSH, CDR2 LQKENI. This CDR3 contains 13 residues. V gave up 6 bases and J gave up 5 bases; unmatched junction bases: 7. The CDR3 nucleotides are TGTGCCAGCTCTCCTCCGGGACAGAACGAGCAGTACTTC. Translation gives CASSPPGQNEQYF. The variable domain in full, completed from reference TRBV18 and TRBJ2-7, reads NAGVMQNPRHLVRRRGQEARLRCSPMKGHSHVYWYRQLPEEGLKFMVYLQKENIIDESGMPKERFSAEFPKEGPSILRIQQVVRGDSAAYFCASSPPGQNEQYFGPGTRLTVT.

The chain carries TRBV5-6 and TRBJ2-7; a possible D gene is TRBD1 (6 bases). This CDR3 has 12 residues. CDR1 is SGHDT and CDR2 is YYEEEE in the germline V gene. Trimming removed 0 bases from V and 12 bases from J, with 13 bases in between. The CDR3 DNA follows: TGTGCCAGCAGCTTGGGACAGGCGAAGGTGTACTTC. Residues: CASSLGQAKVYF.

This clone was seen more than once but under ten times. As DNA, the CDR3 is TGTGCCAGCAGCCCCAACAGGGGAGGACGGAATGAAAAACTGTTTTTT. Translation: CASSPNRGGRNEKLFF. The chain uses TRBV7-2 and TRBJ1-4; 7 positions match TRBD1. Germline V gene lookup returns CDR1 SGHTA and CDR2 FQGNSA. Trimming removed 5 bases from V and 5 bases from J; junction bases left unmatched: 11. There are 16 residues in the CDR3.

This rearrangement joins TRBV2 to TRBJ1-2; D call uncertain. Per germline, CDR1 SNHLY and CDR2 FYNNEI. The V and J ends lost 2 bases and 1 base respectively, with 14 bases between them. CDR3 length: 16 amino acids. CDR3 coding DNA: TGTGCCAGCAGTGAAATCGGCAGGCGCATTAACTATGGCTACACCTTC. Translation gives CASSEIGRRINYGYTF.

This clone was detected only once. This chain links TRBV28 with TRBJ2-1; 9 bases fit TRBD2. V was clipped by 6 bases and J by 4 bases; unmatched bases: 7. Germline V CDR1 and CDR2: MDHEN, SYDVKM. There are 15 residues in the CDR3. The CDR3 spells CASRSSGGTYNEQFF. Written as DNA, the CDR3 is TGTGCCAGCAGGAGTAGCGGGGGAACGTACAATGAGCAGTTCTTC.